The 5 T cell receptor beta chains presented below share a single source sample, sequenced in a study of cytomegalovirus exposure and HLA in healthy donors. Assay: immunoSEQ multiplex PCR; the TCRdb copy retains only in-frame clones and omits some. There are around 56,000 clones in the sample; approximately 93% occur only once, and 1.7% lies in the top ten. Sequenced sample: PBMCs. These TCRs come from a woman younger than 30 in good health and CMV-seropositive.

Points on this clone: This sample includes further DNA sequences coding for the same CDR3. The chain joins TRBV30 to TRBJ2-7, with a tentative D call TRBD2 (6 bases). Trimming took off 3 bases at V and 4 bases at J, with 10 bases between the two ends. This CDR3 spans 12 amino acids. The germline V gene encodes CDR1 GTSNPN and CDR2 SVGIG (reference sequence). The CDR3 DNA sequence: TGTGCCTGGAGCGCCGGGACTTACGAGCAGTACTTC. Residues: CAWSAGTYEQYF.

The chain uses TRBV18 and TRBJ1-2; no definite D call. Trimming took 3 bases from V and 0 from J, leaving 11 bases between them. Germline CDR1 reads KGHSH; CDR2 reads LQKENI. The CDR3 runs 15 residues. The chain's CDR3 is CASSPASGSNYGYTF. For the CDR3, the DNA is TGTGCCAGCTCACCCGCCAGCGGATCTAACTATGGCTACACCTTC.

V is TRBV19 and J is TRBJ1-3; 8 bases map to TRBD1. J gave up 2 bases and V 5 bases, and 8 bases lay outside the gene matches. This CDR3 comprises 16 residues. CDR1 is LNHDA and CDR2 is SQIVND in the germline V gene (reference sequence). The CDR3 reads CASSLGTGFTGNTIYF. The CDR3 nucleotides read TGTGCCAGTAGTCTTGGGACAGGTTTCACTGGAAACACCATATATTTT.

The J gene is TRBJ1-1, the V gene TRBV14, with 8 bases identical to TRBD1. The V gene end was trimmed by 4 bases and the J gene end by 4 bases; junction bases not matched to a gene: 8. This CDR3 has 15 residues. Germline CDR1 is SGHDN and CDR2 is FVKESK. CDR3 sequence reads: CASSRLQGAGTEAFF. CDR3 coding DNA: TGTGCCAGCAGCCGTCTCCAGGGGGCAGGCACTGAAGCTTTCTTT.

J is TRBJ2-7 and V is TRBV4-3; tentatively, D is TRBD2 (6 bases). Germline V CDR1 and CDR2: LGHNA, YSLEER. This CDR3 has 15 amino acids. The V and J ends lost 2 bases and 3 bases respectively, with 14 bases between them. The CDR3 sequence is CASSQQGPGDYEQYF. CDR3 DNA: TGCGCCAGCAGCCAACAGGGCCCGGGGGACTACGAGCAGTACTTC.